This T cell receptor (beta chain) was obtained from a study of shared clonotypes between healthy human individuals. Donors comprised healthy HIV-negative adults lacking recent acute infections or vaccinations. To note about this clone: Its cognate antigen is unknown.

Germline V gene data show CDR1 as MNHNS and CDR2 as SASEGT. The CDR3 is 15 residues long. V was cut by 0 bases and J by 4 bases, with 10 bases left in between. For every subset, genomic DNA was evenly distributed across several immunoSEQ plates. Sorted-subset replicate PCRs used 150 to 200 ng DNA, approximately 33,000 T cell genomes. Data came from immunoSEQ multiplex PCR; TCRdb stores just in-frame clones and leaves some out. The sample has 2 million to 3 million clones, 80% to 95% seen once; the top ten hold approximately 0.37%. Study findings and constraints: Across subsets, estimated richness was generally greater for naive than for memory populations.

The TCR sequence derives from a man between 18 and 35 years old in good health. Some clones in this sample may be carry-over from other donors' samples. Sequenced: naive CD4+ T cells from PBMCs. Subset: CD45RA+ positively selected. V usage is TRBV6-1 and J usage is TRBJ1-5, with D maybe TRBD1 (6 bases). The CDR3: CASSEATGWNQPQHF. Here the CDR3 DNA reads TGTGCCAGCAGTGAAGCTACAGGGTGGAATCAGCCCCAGCATTTT.